This T cell receptor beta chain was retrieved from a study of blood T cells in healthy people across ages. Together with a sample-barcoded 5' primer, a J-beta primer mix was included in a second PCR lasting about 7 to 11 cycles. TCRdb used MiXCR to reprocess the 5' RACE reads, holding one entry per CDR3 protein. The sample shows almost 550,000 distinct CDR3 sequences, less than 25% of them seen only once. A few counts support this clonotype. V lost 1 base to trimming and J lost 6 bases, with 12 bases between them. CDR1 is SGHTA, CDR2 FQGTGA, per germline. This CDR3 region has 15 residues. These sequences were also reported in another study, on T cells of mothers and their children. As that study records: Thymic selection, a shaping force on TCR recombination output, acts similarly in related and unrelated pairs.

The chain carries TRBV7-3 and TRBJ2-2; a weak D match, TRBD2 (7 bases). The sample consisted of blood. This sequence originates from a boy aged 10-17 years in good health. CDR3 loop: CASSLNPGGPGELFF. The CDR3 nucleotides read TGTGCCAGCAGCTTAAATCCGGGGGGCCCCGGGGAGCTGTTTTTT.